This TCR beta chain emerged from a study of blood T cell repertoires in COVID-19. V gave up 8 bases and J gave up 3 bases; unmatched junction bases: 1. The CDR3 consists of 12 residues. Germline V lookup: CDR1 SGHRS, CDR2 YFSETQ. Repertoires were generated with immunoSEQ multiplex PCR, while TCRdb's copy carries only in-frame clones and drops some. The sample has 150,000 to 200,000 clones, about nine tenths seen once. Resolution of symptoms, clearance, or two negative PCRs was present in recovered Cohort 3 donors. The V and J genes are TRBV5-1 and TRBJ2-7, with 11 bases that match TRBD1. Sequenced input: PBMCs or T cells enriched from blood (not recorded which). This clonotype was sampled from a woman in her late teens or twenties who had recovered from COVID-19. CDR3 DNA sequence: TGCGCCAGTGGGACAGGGGGCTACGAGCAGTACTTC. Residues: CASGTGGYEQYF.